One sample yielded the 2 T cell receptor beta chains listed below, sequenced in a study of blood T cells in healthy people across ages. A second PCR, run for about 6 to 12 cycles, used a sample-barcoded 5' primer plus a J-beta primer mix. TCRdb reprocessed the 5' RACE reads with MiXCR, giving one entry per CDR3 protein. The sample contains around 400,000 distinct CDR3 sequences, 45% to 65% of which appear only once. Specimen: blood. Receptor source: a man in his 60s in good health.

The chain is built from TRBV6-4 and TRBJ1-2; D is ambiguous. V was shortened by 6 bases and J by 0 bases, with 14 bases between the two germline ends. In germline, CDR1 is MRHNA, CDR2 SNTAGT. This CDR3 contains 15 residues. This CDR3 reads CASSRELDTNYGYTF. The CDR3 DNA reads TGTGCCAGCAGCCGGGAACTCGATACTAACTATGGCTACACCTTC.

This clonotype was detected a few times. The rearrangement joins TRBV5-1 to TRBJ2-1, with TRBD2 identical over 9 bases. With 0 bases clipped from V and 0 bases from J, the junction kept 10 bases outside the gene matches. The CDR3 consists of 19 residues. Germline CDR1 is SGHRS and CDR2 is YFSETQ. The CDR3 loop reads CASSLAGLAGKSSYNEQFF. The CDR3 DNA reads TGCGCCAGCAGCTTGGCGGGGCTAGCGGGGAAAAGCTCCTACAATGAGCAGTTCTTC.